The text below deals with one T cell receptor (beta chain). These data come from a study of blood T cell repertoires in COVID-19. Background on the study: In each case, the material was cDNA or gDNA derived from T cells, B-cell-depleted T cells, or PBMCs.

CDR3 length: 14 residues. The germline V gene encodes CDR1 SGDLS and CDR2 YYNGEE. The ends were cut back, 2 bases at V and 0 bases at J, with 7 bases in the middle. TCRdb keeps only in-frame clones here, not all; method: immunoSEQ multiplex PCR. The sample shows 250,000 to 300,000 clones, 88% of them seen only once. The sample taken for sequencing was peripheral blood. The J gene is TRBJ2-3, the V gene TRBV9, with a possible D match to TRBD1 (6 bases). This sequence was found in a woman aged 65 to 85 with COVID-19, enrolled during active disease. CDR3 in amino acids: CASSVDSSTDTQYF. The CDR3, as DNA: TGTGCCAGCAGCGTGGACAGTAGCACAGATACGCAGTATTTT.